This TCR beta chain is from a study of blood T cell repertoires in COVID-19. Participants, about 18 to 89 years old, spanned fewer than 25 US areas. In assigning cohorts, the study relied on participant-reported clinical history. Only in-frame clones appear in the TCRdb table, and some are missing; sequencing was by immunoSEQ multiplex PCR. Of 150,000 or so clones detected, roughly 90% appear once; the ten largest clones hold approximately 3.8%. This CDR3 contains 17 residues. The J segment lost 2 bases and the V segment lost 3 bases, leaving 11 bases of the junction unmatched. Looked up from germline, CDR1 is DFQATT and CDR2 is SNEGSKA (reference sequence).

The receptor was isolated from a woman aged 35 to 49 who had been exposed to COVID-19. The chain couples TRBV20-1 to TRBJ2-3, with 10 nucleotides matching TRBD2. The sample comprised PBMCs or T cells enriched from blood (not recorded which). The DNA for the CDR3 is TGCAGTGCTAGTCCCATCTTTGGGACTAGCGACACAGATACGCAGTATTTT. Amino acids: CSASPIFGTSDTDTQYF.